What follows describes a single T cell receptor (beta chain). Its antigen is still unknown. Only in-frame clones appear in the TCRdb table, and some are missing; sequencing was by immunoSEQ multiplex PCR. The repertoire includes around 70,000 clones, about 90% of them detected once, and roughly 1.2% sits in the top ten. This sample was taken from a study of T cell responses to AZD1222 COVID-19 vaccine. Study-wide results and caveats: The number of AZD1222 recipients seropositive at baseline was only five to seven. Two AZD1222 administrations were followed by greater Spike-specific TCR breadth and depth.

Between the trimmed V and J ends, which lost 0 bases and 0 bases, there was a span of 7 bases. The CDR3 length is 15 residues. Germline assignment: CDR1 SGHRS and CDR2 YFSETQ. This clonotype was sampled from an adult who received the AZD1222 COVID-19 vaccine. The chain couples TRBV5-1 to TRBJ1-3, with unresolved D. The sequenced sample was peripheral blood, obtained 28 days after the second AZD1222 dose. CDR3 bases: TGCGCCAGCAGCTTGGCCGACGGCTCTGGAAACACCATATATTTT. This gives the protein CASSLADGSGNTIYF.